Listed below are T cell receptor beta chains from one sample, sequenced in a study of T cell responses to AZD1222 COVID-19 vaccine. Data came from immunoSEQ multiplex PCR; TCRdb stores just in-frame clones and leaves some out. This table has fewer than 200,000 clones, around 88% appearing once. The sequenced sample was peripheral blood, obtained on day 0 of AZD1222 vaccination. All receptors derive from an adult in good health. Both conserved end residues are part of each CDR3. A D gene is named only where the DNA matches it firmly. Only part of the rows carry a size: once, few, many, or a class if the clone is expanded.

TRBJ1-2 | TRBD1 | NA | TRBV7-3 | CASSLNPGRGPEGYTF | TGTGCCAGCAGCTTAAACCCTGGAAGGGGGCCAGAAGGCTACACCTTC
TRBJ1-5 | NA | few | TRBV7-9 | CASTIGHGGNQPQHF | TGTGCCAGCACCATAGGGCATGGCGGCAATCAGCCCCAGCATTTT
TRBJ1-3 | NA | NA | TRBV21-1 | CASSVRTGTGNTIYF | TGTGCCAGCAGCGTCCGGACAGGGACGGGAAACACCATATATTTT
TRBJ2-5 | TRBD1 | NA | TRBV12-5 | CASTLAGQGTVETQYF | TGTGCTAGCACTCTGGCGGGACAGGGGACGGTCGAGACCCAGTACTTC
TRBJ2-1 | TRBD2 | NA | TRBV6-4 | CASSTAGTSGYNEQFF | TGTGCCAGCAGTACCGCCGGGACTAGCGGTTACAATGAGCAGTTCTTC
TRBJ1-4 | NA | NA | TRBV21-1 | CASSQTGRLGATNEKLFF | TGTGCCAGCAGCCAGACAGGGCGGTTGGGTGCAACTAATGAAAAACTGTTTTTT
TRBJ2-1 | NA | NA | TRBV5-4 | CASSLSRNIVDEQFF | TGTGCCAGCAGCCTGAGTCGTAACATTGTAGATGAGCAGTTCTTC
TRBJ2-3 | TRBD2 | NA | TRBV5-1 | CASSLGPGGGADTQYF | TGCGCCAGCAGCTTGGGGCCAGGCGGGGGTGCAGATACGCAGTATTTT
TRBJ1-2 | NA | NA | TRBV4-2 | CASSQDLGKYYGYTF | TGTGCCAGCAGCCAAGATTTGGGCAAGTACTATGGCTACACCTTC
TRBJ1-1 | TRBD1 | NA | TRBV5-1 | CASSLSGTGNTEAFF | TGCGCCAGCAGCTTATCCGGGACAGGGAACACTGAAGCTTTCTTT
TRBJ1-5 | NA | NA | TRBV7-2 | CASSPRGDNQPQHF | TGTGCCAGCAGCCCTAGGGGGGATAATCAGCCCCAGCATTTT
TRBJ1-1 | NA | once | TRBV7-6 | CASSTRQEMNTEAFF | TGTGCCAGCAGCACCCGACAGGAGATGAACACTGAAGCTTTCTTT
TRBJ1-1 | NA | NA | TRBV7-2 | CASSLSGHQNTEAFF | TGTGCCAGCAGCTTATCGGGACACCAGAACACTGAAGCTTTCTTT
TRBJ1-5 | NA | NA | TRBV7-2 | CASSSVGDGFNQPQHF | TGTGCCAGCAGCTCAGTAGGGGACGGTTTCAATCAGCCCCAGCATTTT
TRBJ2-2 | NA | NA | TRBV12-5 | CASGLGSGTGELFF | TGTGCTAGTGGTTTAGGTTCAGGCACCGGGGAGCTGTTTTTT
TRBJ2-1 | NA | NA | TRBV19 | CASSIGLAPNEQFF | TGTGCCAGTAGTATCGGGCTAGCGCCCAATGAGCAGTTCTTC
TRBJ1-4 | TRBD1 | NA | TRBV7-9 | CASSFEGGLATNEKLFF | TGTGCCAGCAGCTTTGAAGGGGGCCTGGCAACTAATGAAAAACTGTTTTTT
TRBJ1-4 | TRBD1 | NA | TRBV9 | CASSGTGKLKLFF | TGTGCCAGCAGCGGGACAGGAAAATTGAAACTGTTTTTT
TRBJ2-3 | NA | NA | TRBV7-9 | CASSLSQGPQDTQYF | TGTGCCAGCAGCTTAAGCCAGGGCCCCCAAGATACGCAGTATTTT
TRBJ1-3 | NA | NA | TRBV10-1 | CASSESMRGNTIYF | TGCGCCAGCAGTGAGTCGATGCGGGGAAACACCATATATTTT
TRBJ2-2 | NA | NA | TRBV7-9 | CASSFVGELFF | TGTGCCAGCAGCTTTGTCGGGGAGCTGTTTTTT
TRBJ1-6 | NA | NA | TRBV9 | CASSSLSGGGSPLHF | TGTGCCAGCAGCTCCCTATCCGGGGGCGGATCACCCCTCCACTTT
TRBJ2-6 | NA | NA | TRBV5-6 | CASSFLGSSGANVLTF | TGTGCCAGCAGCTTTTTGGGGAGCTCTGGGGCCAACGTCCTGACTTTC
TRBJ2-1 | NA | NA | TRBV6-5 | CASSYSLGGAHHEQFF | TGTGCCAGCAGTTACTCCCTTGGGGGGGCACACCATGAGCAGTTCTTC
TRBJ2-1 | TRBD2 | NA | TRBV4-2 | CASSQETSGSYNEQFF | TGTGCCAGCAGCCAAGAGACTAGCGGGAGCTACAATGAGCAGTTCTTC
TRBJ1-6 | NA | NA | TRBV28 | CASSFKAPASPLHF | TGTGCCAGCAGTTTTAAAGCCCCCGCTTCACCCCTCCACTTT
TRBJ1-3 | NA | once | TRBV9 | CASSVPGGNTIYF | TGTGCCAGCAGCGTACCAGGTGGAAACACCATATATTTT
TRBJ1-1 | NA | NA | TRBV11-1 | CASSLEPYTEAFF | TGTGCCAGCAGCTTAGAGCCTTACACTGAAGCTTTCTTT
TRBJ1-5 | NA | NA | TRBV2 | CASSVKGNSNQPQHF | TGTGCCAGCAGTGTGAAGGGGAACAGCAATCAGCCCCAGCATTTT
TRBJ1-4 | NA | NA | TRBV4-3 | CASSQVGAGEKLFF | TGCGCCAGCAGCCAAGTAGGGGCGGGAGAAAAACTGTTTTTT
TRBJ1-6 | NA | NA | TRBV28 | CASRGTYNSPLHF | TGTGCCAGCAGGGGAACCTATAATTCACCCCTCCACTTT
TRBJ2-3 | NA | NA | TRBV3-1/TRBV3-2 | CASSQLPTSSDTQYF | TGTGCCAGCAGCCAACTCCCCACTAGCTCAGATACGCAGTATTTT
TRBJ1-1 | TRBD1 | NA | TRBV9 | CASSVVQGGTEAFF | TGTGCCAGCAGCGTAGTACAGGGGGGGACTGAAGCTTTCTTT
TRBJ2-5 | NA | once | TRBV7-7 | CASSLGVNRASETQYF | TGTGCTAGCAGCTTAGGCGTCAACAGGGCTAGCGAGACCCAGTACTTC
TRBJ2-7 | TRBD2 | NA | TRBV9 | CASSAGGDPSLYF | TGTGCCAGCAGCGCCGGGGGGGACCCATCCCTCTACTTC
TRBJ1-4 | TRBD1 | NA | TRBV30 | CAWTTGEGEKLFF | TGTGCCTGGACGACAGGGGAGGGTGAAAAACTGTTTTTT
TRBJ1-1 | TRBD1 | NA | TRBV3-1/TRBV3-2 | CASSITGGTEAFF | TGTGCCAGCAGCATCACAGGGGGCACTGAAGCTTTCTTT
TRBJ1-1 | NA | NA | TRBV21-1 | CASRVNREEGDTEAFF | TGTGCCAGCAGGGTCAACCGGGAGGAAGGAGACACTGAAGCTTTCTTT
TRBJ2-1 | NA | NA | TRBV7-9 | CASGLLAGEQFF | TGTGCCAGCGGTTTGCTGGCGGGTGAGCAGTTCTTC
TRBJ1-2 | TRBD1 | NA | TRBV10-2 | CASSESRGTGERGLYGYTF | TGCGCCAGCAGTGAGTCACGAGGGACAGGGGAACGAGGATTATATGGCTACACCTTC
TRBJ1-3 | NA | NA | TRBV30 | CAWARDTISGNTIYF | TGTGCCTGGGCGCGGGACACGATCTCTGGAAACACCATATATTTT
TRBJ1-2 | NA | once | TRBV12-3/TRBV12-4 | CASSLGRIYGYTF | TGTGCCAGCAGTTTAGGCAGGATCTATGGCTACACCTTC
TRBJ2-3 | NA | NA | TRBV30 | CAWSRGQVQDPDTQYF | TGTGCCTGGAGTCGGGGGCAGGTTCAGGATCCAGATACGCAGTATTTT
TRBJ2-7 | NA | once | TRBV4-2 | CASSQDARGGGYEQYF | TGTGCCAGCAGCCAAGATGCAAGGGGAGGGGGTTACGAGCAGTACTTC
TRBJ1-1 | TRBD1 | NA | TRBV27 | CASSLATGFDTEAFF | TGTGCCAGCAGTTTGGCGACAGGGTTTGACACTGAAGCTTTCTTT
TRBJ2-7 | NA | NA | TRBV28 | CASSYGQRYSYEQYF | TGTGCCAGCAGTTATGGGCAGAGGTACTCCTACGAGCAGTACTTC
TRBJ1-6 | NA | NA | TRBV28 | CASIRTLNSPLHF | TGTGCCAGCATAAGGACCCTCAATTCACCCCTCCACTTT
TRBJ2-7 | NA | NA | TRBV19 | CASTEGSGDSYEQYF | TGTGCCAGTACCGAGGGAAGCGGAGACTCCTACGAGCAGTACTTC
TRBJ2-1 | TRBD2 | NA | TRBV29-1 | CSVVGTSGGTFGDEQFF | TGCAGCGTTGTTGGGACTAGCGGGGGGACGTTTGGGGATGAGCAGTTCTTC
TRBJ2-1 | TRBD2 | once | TRBV5-1 | CASSLTSVGYNEQFF | TGCGCCAGCAGCCTGACTAGCGTAGGATACAATGAGCAGTTCTTC
TRBJ1-4 | NA | NA | TRBV27 | CASSLGAVNNEKLFF | TGTGCCAGCAGTCTAGGCGCAGTGAATAATGAAAAACTGTTTTTT
TRBJ2-1 | NA | NA | TRBV24-1 | CATSDFGGQFF | TGTGCCACCAGTGATTTTGGGGGGCAGTTCTTC